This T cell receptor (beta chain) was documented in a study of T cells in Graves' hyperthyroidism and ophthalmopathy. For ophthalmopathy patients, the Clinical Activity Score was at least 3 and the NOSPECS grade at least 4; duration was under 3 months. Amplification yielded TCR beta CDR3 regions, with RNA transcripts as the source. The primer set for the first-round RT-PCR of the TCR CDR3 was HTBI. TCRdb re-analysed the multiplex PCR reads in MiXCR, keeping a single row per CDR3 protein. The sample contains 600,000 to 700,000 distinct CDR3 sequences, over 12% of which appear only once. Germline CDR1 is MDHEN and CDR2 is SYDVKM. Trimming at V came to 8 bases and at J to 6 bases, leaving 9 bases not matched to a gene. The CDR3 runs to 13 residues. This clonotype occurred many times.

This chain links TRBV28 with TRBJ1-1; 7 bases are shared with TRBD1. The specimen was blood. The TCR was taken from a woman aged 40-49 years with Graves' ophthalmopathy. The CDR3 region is CASLDRAVAEAFF. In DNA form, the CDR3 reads TGTGCCAGCCTCGACAGGGCGGTAGCTGAAGCTTTCTTT.